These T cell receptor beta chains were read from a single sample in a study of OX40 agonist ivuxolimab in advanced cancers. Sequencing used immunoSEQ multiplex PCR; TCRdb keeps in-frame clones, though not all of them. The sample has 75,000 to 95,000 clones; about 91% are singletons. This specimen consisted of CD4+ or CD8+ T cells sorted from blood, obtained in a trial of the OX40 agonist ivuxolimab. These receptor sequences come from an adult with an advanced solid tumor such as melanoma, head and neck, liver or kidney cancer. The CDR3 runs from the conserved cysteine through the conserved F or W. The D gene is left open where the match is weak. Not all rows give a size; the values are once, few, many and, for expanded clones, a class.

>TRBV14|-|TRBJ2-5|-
TGTGCCAGCAGCCGGGTTGCGGTATATCGAGAGACCCAGTACTTC
CASSRVAVYRETQYF
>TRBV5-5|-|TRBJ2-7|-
TGTGCCAGCAGCCTGGCAAGGGGGACCTCCTACGAGCAGTACTTC
CASSLARGTSYEQYF
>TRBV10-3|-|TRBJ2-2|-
TGTGCCATCAGTGAGAGTTACGGGGAGCTGTTTTTT
CAISESYGELFF
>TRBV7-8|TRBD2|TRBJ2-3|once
TGTGCCAGCAAGACTAGCGGGGGGGCAGATACGCAGTATTTT
CASKTSGGADTQYF
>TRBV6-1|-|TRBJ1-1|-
TGTGCCAGCAGGGTTCAGGGAGTTGAAGCTTTCTTT
CASRVQGVEAFF
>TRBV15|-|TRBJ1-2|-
TGTGCCACCAGCACTCTAGGGACTTATGGCTACACCTTC
CATSTLGTYGYTF
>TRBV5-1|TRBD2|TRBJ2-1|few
TGCGCCAGCAGCTTGGCTAGCGGGACCTACAATGAGCAGTTCTTC
CASSLASGTYNEQFF
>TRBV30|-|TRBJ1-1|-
TGTGCCTGGAGTCGGGGTCTGAACACTGAAGCCTTCTTT
CAWSRGLNTEAFF
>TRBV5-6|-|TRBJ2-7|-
TGTGCCAGCAGCTTGGGCGGGACAGCCGCCTCCTACGAGCAGTACTTC
CASSLGGTAASYEQYF
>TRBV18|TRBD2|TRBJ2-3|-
TGTGCCAGCTCATCGGGACTAGCGGGAGTGACAGATACGCAGTATTTT
CASSSGLAGVTDTQYF
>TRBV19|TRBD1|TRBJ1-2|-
TGTGCCAGTAGTACTTACTCCGGGACAGGGAATGGCTACACCTTC
CASSTYSGTGNGYTF
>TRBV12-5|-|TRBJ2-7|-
TGTGCTAGTGGTTTGGTGCCACTGGAGGGAGAATCCTACGAGCAGTACTTC
CASGLVPLEGESYEQYF
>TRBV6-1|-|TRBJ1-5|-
TGTGCCAGCAGTGACTCCGACGCGCCCCAGCATTTT
CASSDSDAPQHF
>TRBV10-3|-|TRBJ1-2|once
TGTGCCATCAGTGAGACAGTTACTATGGCCTACACCTTC
CAISETVTMAYTF
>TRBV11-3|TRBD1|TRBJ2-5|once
TGTGCCAGCAGCGTCCTCAGGGGGCAGGAGACCCAGTACTTC
CASSVLRGQETQYF
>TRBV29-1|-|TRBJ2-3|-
TGCAGCGTTGTGAGCGGGCCACTCACAGATACGCAGTATTTT
CSVVSGPLTDTQYF
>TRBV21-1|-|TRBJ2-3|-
TGTGCCAGCAGCAAGACGGGGGAGAACGGAGATACGCAGTATTTT
CASSKTGENGDTQYF
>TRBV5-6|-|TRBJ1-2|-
TGTGCCAGCAGCTTGAATCCGGAAATCTACACCTTC
CASSLNPEIYTF
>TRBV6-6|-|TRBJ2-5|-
TGTGCCAGCAGCTACGAGGGCAGGGGAGAGACCCAGTACTTC
CASSYEGRGETQYF